The 31 T cell receptor beta chains given below trace back to one sample, sequenced in a study of blood T cell repertoires in COVID-19. The data were produced by immunoSEQ multiplex PCR, yet TCRdb's version contains in-frame clones alone and is incomplete. Of approximately 200,000 clones in the sample, roughly 85% were seen once. The specimen sequenced was PBMCs or T cells enriched from blood (not recorded which). These receptors were obtained from a man aged 40-49 years who had recovered from COVID-19.

This clone came up a few times. The chain's CDR3 is CAISGGQGMTGNQPQHF. The CDR3 DNA reads as TGTGCCATCAGTGGGGGACAGGGGATGACCGGCAATCAGCCCCAGCATTTT. The chain couples TRBV10-3 to TRBJ1-5; 10 bases line up with TRBD1. Trimming cost V 4 bases and J 2 bases; bases outside gene matches: 8. CDR3 length equals 17 residues. Germline V gene lookup returns CDR1 ENHRY and CDR2 SYGVKD.

The chain is built from TRBV7-6 and TRBJ2-7; 7 bases fit TRBD1. The CDR3 extends over 15 amino acids. V gave up 4 bases and J gave up 5 bases; unmatched junction bases: 11. Germline assignment: CDR1 SGHVS and CDR2 FNYEAQ. CDR3 region: CASSYREGGGHEQYF. DNA for the CDR3: TGTGCCAGCAGCTACCGGGAAGGGGGCGGACACGAGCAGTACTTC.

This chain uses TRBV7-9 with TRBJ1-1; D gene ambiguous. Looked up from germline, CDR1 is SEHNR and CDR2 is FQNEAQ (reference sequence). The V gene lost 2 bases and the J gene lost 1 base, with 5 bases spanning the gap. This CDR3 region has 13 residues. The CDR3: CASSLYRNTEAFF. In DNA, the CDR3 is TGTGCCAGCAGCTTATATCGGAACACTGAAGCTTTCTTT.

There are a few counts of this clone. The CDR3 is CASSLTGLNQPQHF. CDR3 DNA sequence: TGTGCCAGCAGCTTGACAGGGCTAAATCAGCCCCAGCATTTT. The rearrangement joins TRBV5-6 to TRBJ1-5; TRBD1 is a possible D gene (6 bases). The ends were cut back, 1 base at V and 4 bases at J, with 9 bases in the middle. In germline, CDR1 is SGHDT, CDR2 YYEEEE. This CDR3 spans 14 amino acids.

This rearrangement joins TRBV11-3 to TRBJ1-1; D gene unclear. Germline assignment: CDR1 SGHNT and CDR2 YENEEA. This CDR3 contains 11 residues. V shed 4 bases and J shed 3 bases, with 3 bases lying between them. CDR3 protein: CASSSYTEAFF. CDR3 bases: TGTGCCAGCAGCTCGTACACTGAAGCTTTCTTT.

This clone was found many times. The J gene is TRBJ2-5, the V gene TRBV4-3, with TRBD2 matching over 11 bases. The CDR3 has 18 residues. The V gene end was trimmed by 2 bases and the J gene end by 4 bases; junction bases not matched to a gene: 12. The germline V gene encodes CDR1 LGHNA and CDR2 YSLEER. The CDR3 coding sequence is TGCGCCAGCAGCCAAAACGTAGCGGGAGGGGCTCTGGGAGAGACCCAGTACTTC. It encodes CASSQNVAGGALGETQYF.

This clone was counted between two and nine times. The V and J genes are TRBV6-5 and TRBJ1-3; TRBD1 matches 10 bases. The trim removed 9 bases at V and 7 bases at J, leaving 9 bases unmatched. The V gene's germline CDR1 is MNHEY and CDR2 SVGAGI. The CDR3 contains 14 residues. CDR3 loop: CASLRDRGVNTIYF. The CDR3 nucleotides read TGTGCCAGTCTCCGGGACAGGGGTGTGAACACCATATATTTT.

The chain couples TRBV24-1 to TRBJ2-5; D call uncertain. The V and J ends lost 2 bases and 1 base respectively, with 4 bases between them. CDR1 KGHDR and CDR2 SFDVKD come from the germline V gene. The CDR3 loop spans 13 amino acids. Written as DNA, the CDR3 is TGTGCCACCAGTGATTACAGCCAAGAGACCCAGTACTTC. Amino acid sequence: CATSDYSQETQYF.

The gene calls are TRBV19 and TRBJ1-5, with unresolved D. The length of the CDR3 is 14 residues. Trimming shortened V by 3 bases and J by 2 bases, and 8 bases separated the two germline ends. The germline CDR1 and CDR2 sequences are LNHDA and SQIVND (reference sequence). In DNA, the CDR3 is TGTGCCAGTAGTATTACTGCCCGCAATCAGCCCCAGCATTTT. Protein product: CASSITARNQPQHF.

The V call is TRBV7-8, the J call TRBJ2-4; no clear D gene. The CDR3 length is 15 residues. Germline CDR1 SGHVS, CDR2 FQNEAQ. Trimming removed 1 base at V and 8 bases at J, with 15 bases between. The CDR3 reads CASSLGARQPDIQYF. CDR3 DNA sequence: TGTGCCAGCAGCTTAGGGGCTCGGCAGCCTGACATTCAGTACTTC.

V usage is TRBV30 and J usage is TRBJ2-7, with a possible D match to TRBD2 (5 bases). V lost 5 bases to trimming and J lost 4 bases, with 18 bases between them. CDR1 and CDR2 (germline): GTSNPN, SVGIG (reference sequence). The length of the CDR3 is 14 residues. CDR3 DNA sequence: TGTGCCTGGGGAAACTGGACTGTCACATACGAGCAGTACTTC. Translating gives CAWGNWTVTYEQYF.

A single count supports this clone. V is TRBV18 and J is TRBJ1-5, with D possibly being TRBD1 (6 bases). The CDR3 sequence is 16 residues long. The germline V gene has CDR1 KGHSH and CDR2 LQKENI. The V and J ends lost 3 bases and 3 bases respectively, with 15 bases between them. The CDR3, as DNA: TGTGCCAGCTCACCCTCGGGAGGGGGAAACAATCAGCCCCAGCATTTT. This gives the protein CASSPSGGGNNQPQHF.

The chain is built from TRBV29-1 and TRBJ2-4; 7 bases fit TRBD1. Germline trimming cut 6 bases from V and 11 bases from J; bases unmatched to any gene: 16. Germline CDR1 reads SQVTM; CDR2 reads ANQGSEA. The CDR3 has 14 amino acids. In nucleotides, the CDR3 is TGCAGCGTAGAGGGGCGGTGGTCAGGGGGTGTTCAGTACTTC. It yields the protein CSVEGRWSGGVQYF.

The chain couples TRBV29-1 to TRBJ2-7; possibly TRBD2 for D (5 bases). Germline CDR1 is SQVTM and CDR2 is ANQGSEA. Trimming took 5 bases from V and 3 from J, leaving 14 bases between them. This CDR3 is 13 amino acids long. The CDR3 coding sequence is TGCAGCGTTCGAGGGTCCACCCTCTACGAGCAGTACTTC. Protein: CSVRGSTLYEQYF.

The V gene is TRBV7-9, the J gene TRBJ1-1, with D maybe TRBD1 (6 bases). Germline CDR1 reads SEHNR; CDR2 reads FQNEAQ (reference sequence). The V gene lost 8 bases and the J gene lost 4 bases, with 23 bases spanning the gap. The CDR3 is made up of 16 amino acids. The DNA for the CDR3 is TGTGCCAGCGGGCCCATGGTGGCAGGGGTCTCCACTGAAGCTTTCTTT. As protein: CASGPMVAGVSTEAFF.

This sequence joins TRBV25-1 and TRBJ1-2; 10 bases are shared with TRBD1. CDR1 MGHDK and CDR2 SYGVNS come from the germline V gene. Trimming at V came to 7 bases and at J to 7 bases, leaving 15 bases not matched to a gene. This CDR3 comprises 16 residues. DNA of the CDR3: TGTGCCAGCACCACGCCCCGACAGGGGGCGAAGCTTGGCTACACCTTC. Protein: CASTTPRQGAKLGYTF.

The chain combines TRBV5-1 with TRBJ2-7; 7 bases align to TRBD1. The ends lost 3 bases at V and 0 bases at J; junction bases unmatched: 6. The CDR3 is 15 amino acids. Per the germline V gene, CDR1 is SGHRS and CDR2 is YFSETQ. The CDR3 nucleotides read TGCGCCAGCAGCTACACGACAGGGAGCTCCTACGAGCAGTACTTC. As protein: CASSYTTGSSYEQYF.

The chain recombines TRBV19 with TRBJ2-3, with 14 positions matching TRBD2. The CDR3 consists of 17 residues. J was trimmed by 5 bases and V by 6 bases; bases with no gene match: 10. Germline CDR1 LNHDA, CDR2 SQIVND (reference sequence). In DNA, the CDR3 is TGTGCCAGTAGGCCAAGACTAGCGGGAGGGCCGGGAGATACGCAGTATTTT. This gives the protein CASRPRLAGGPGDTQYF.

This chain joins TRBV25-1 and TRBJ1-6, with D possibly being TRBD1 (6 bases). Trimming left V 8 bases short and J 13 bases short, with 18 bases between. Germline loops: CDR1 MGHDK, CDR2 SYGVNS. The CDR3 consists of 13 residues. CDR3 sequence: CASARTVASPLHF. The DNA for the CDR3 is TGTGCCAGCGCTAGGACAGTCGCCTCGCCCCTCCACTTT.

This rearrangement joins TRBV12-5 to TRBJ1-5; 8 nucleotides align to TRBD1. CDR3 length: 19 residues. CDR1 is LGHNT and CDR2 is FRNRAP in the germline V gene. V lost 0 bases and J lost 1; bases outside the gene matches: 11. The CDR3 protein is CASGLVNPLDRGSNQPQHF. As DNA, the CDR3 is TGTGCTAGTGGTTTGGTCAATCCCCTTGACAGGGGCAGCAATCAGCCCCAGCATTTT.

The chain links TRBV18 to TRBJ2-1; D is possibly TRBD1 (5 bases). Trimming stripped 5 bases from V and 6 bases from J, with 8 bases between. CDR1 and CDR2 from the germline V gene are KGHSH and LQKENI. The CDR3 totals 12 residues. In DNA form, the CDR3 reads TGTGCCAGCTCAAGGGGTTTCAATGAGCAGTTCTTC. Its protein is CASSRGFNEQFF.

The CDR3 sequence: CASSVEGGGAYNEQFF. DNA of the CDR3: TGTGCCAGCAGCGTAGAAGGAGGGGGCGCTTACAATGAGCAGTTCTTC. The chain carries TRBV9 and TRBJ2-1; weak D call: TRBD1 (7 bases). The germline CDR1 and CDR2 sequences are SGDLS and YYNGEE. The CDR3 spans 16 residues. Trimming left V 0 bases short and J 4 bases short, with 14 bases between.

This chain uses TRBV7-2 with TRBJ2-7; 7 nucleotides align to TRBD1. The CDR3 is made up of 14 amino acids. The germline V gene encodes CDR1 SGHTA and CDR2 FQGNSA. The V segment lost 5 bases and the J segment 2 bases; nucleotides outside the gene matches: 6. CDR3 coding DNA: TGTGCCAGCAGCCTATCGACAGGGACCTACGAGCAGTACTTC. Translated, it gives CASSLSTGTYEQYF.

The CDR3: CASSPRTRTYEQYF. As DNA, the CDR3 is TGTGCCAGCAGTCCTCGGACACGTACCTACGAGCAGTACTTC. The chain couples TRBV6-5 to TRBJ2-7; D possibly corresponds to TRBD1 (5 bases). CDR1 is MNHEY and CDR2 is SVGAGI in the germline V gene. CDR3 length: 14 amino acids. V lost 5 bases and J 2 bases, leaving 13 bases between the germline ends.

V is TRBV2 and J is TRBJ2-1; D perhaps matches TRBD2 (5 bases). The CDR3 sequence is 12 residues long. Trimming stripped 10 bases from V and 4 bases from J, with 11 bases between. Germline CDR1 is SNHLY and CDR2 is FYNNEI. The DNA of the CDR3 is TGTGCCACCGAGGGTGAATACAATGAGCAGTTCTTC. This translates into CATEGEYNEQFF.

This clone was observed a single time. The rearrangement uses TRBV4-1 and TRBJ1-1, with D possibly being TRBD1 (5 bases). V was cut by 5 bases and J by 4 bases, with 14 bases left in between. CDR3 size: 14 residues. CDR1 and CDR2 (germline): MGHRA, YSYEKL. CDR3 nucleotide sequence: TGCGCCAGCAGCTTAACAGGAGACGCCACTGAAGCTTTCTTT. Translating gives CASSLTGDATEAFF.

This CDR3 reads CASSGRRGQGATGNTIYF. CDR3 nucleotides: TGTGCCAGCAGTGGCCGCCGCGGGCAGGGGGCGACTGGAAACACCATATATTTT. The chain has TRBV6-2 or TRBV6-3 and TRBJ1-3; 8 bases are shared with TRBD1. V lost 5 bases, J lost 2 bases, and 14 bases stayed unmatched. Germline V lookup: CDR1 MNHEY, CDR2 SVGEGT. CDR3 length: 18 amino acids.

V usage is TRBV27 and J usage is TRBJ1-2; D is unclear. V shed 3 bases and J shed 0 bases, with 14 bases lying between them. There are 16 residues in the CDR3. Germline V lookup: CDR1 MNHEY, CDR2 SMNVEV (reference sequence). The CDR3 DNA reads TGTGCCAGCAGTTTGACCCCAGGTATTACTAACTATGGCTACACCTTC. Translation gives CASSLTPGITNYGYTF.

The chain couples TRBV7-6 to TRBJ2-2; D perhaps matches TRBD2 (6 bases). In germline, CDR1 is SGHVS, CDR2 FNYEAQ. Trimming took off 10 bases at V and 5 bases at J, with 20 bases between the two ends. The length of the CDR3 is 15 residues. The CDR3: CATPRGSGETGELFF. For the CDR3, the DNA is TGTGCCACGCCGAGGGGTAGCGGAGAAACCGGGGAGCTGTTTTTT.

This sequence joins TRBV5-1 and TRBJ2-5; 7 bases match TRBD2. The length of the CDR3 is 14 residues. V lost 4 bases to trimming and J lost 7 bases; unmatched junction nucleotides: 10. Germline values: CDR1 SGHRS, CDR2 YFSETQ. The CDR3 region has the DNA TGCGCCAGCAGCCGGGCGGGGGTAAAGGCGACCCAGTACTTC. This encodes CASSRAGVKATQYF.

This chain links TRBV19 with TRBJ2-7; 12 positions match TRBD2. Per the germline V gene, CDR1 is LNHDA and CDR2 is SQIVND (reference sequence). The ends lost 4 bases at V and 2 bases at J; junction bases unmatched: 3. The CDR3 has 15 amino acids. The CDR3 DNA reads TGTGCCAGTAGTACCTGGACTAGCGGGACCTACGAGCAGTACTTC. Its protein product is CASSTWTSGTYEQYF.